A single sample is the source of the 28 T cell receptor beta chains below, sequenced in a study of T cell responses to AZD1222 COVID-19 vaccine. Libraries were prepared by immunoSEQ multiplex PCR; TCRdb keeps only in-frame clonotypes and omits some of them. The sample has 95,000 to 150,000 clones; roughly 90% are singletons. Here the sequenced sample was peripheral blood, taken on day 0 of AZD1222 vaccination. The receptors shown here come from an adult in good health.

This clone occurred a few times. This chain uses TRBV9 with TRBJ2-3; D is unclear. Germline values: CDR1 SGDLS, CDR2 YYNGEE. This CDR3 region has 15 residues. V dropped 3 bases and J dropped 0 bases, with 11 bases sitting between them. DNA for the CDR3: TGTGCCAGCAGCGCGGACGTCTCTAGCACAGATACGCAGTATTTT. The encoded protein is CASSADVSSTDTQYF. The variable domain in full, completed from reference TRBV9 and TRBJ2-3, reads DSGVTQTPKHLITATGQRVTLRCSPRSGDLSVYWYQQSLDQGLQFLIQYYNGEERAKGNILERFSAQQFPDLHSELNLSSLELGDSALYFCASSADVSSTDTQYFGPGTRLTVL.

The rearrangement uses TRBV3-1 (or the pseudogene TRBV3-2) and TRBJ1-4, with no clear D. V shed 4 bases and J shed 8 bases, with 8 bases lying between them. The CDR3 loop spans 12 amino acids. The germline V gene encodes CDR1 LGHDT and CDR2 YNNKEL (reference sequence). CDR3 DNA: TGTGCCAGCAGCCTAGGGTGGGAAAAACTGTTTTTT. This translates into CASSLGWEKLFF.

The rearrangement links TRBV6-2 or TRBV6-3 to TRBJ1-1, with D unclear. Germline V CDR1 and CDR2: MNHEY, SVGEGT. This CDR3 has 11 residues. V lost 5 bases, J lost 8 bases, and 9 bases lay in between. Here the CDR3 reads CASSPRREAFF. For the CDR3, the DNA is TGTGCCAGCAGTCCGCGGAGGGAAGCTTTCTTT.

The chain combines TRBV15 with TRBJ1-2, with D maybe TRBD1 (5 bases). The CDR3 has 12 residues. Looked up from germline, CDR1 is LNHNV and CDR2 is YYDKDF (reference sequence). Trimming took 0 bases from V and 7 from J, leaving 6 bases between them. The CDR3 DNA reads as TGTGCCACCAGCAGAGACAGGGTTGGCTACACCTTC. It yields the protein CATSRDRVGYTF.

The chain joins TRBV5-1 to TRBJ1-1; D possibly corresponds to TRBD1 (5 bases). The CDR3 extends over 14 amino acids. Trimming stripped 4 bases from V and 5 bases from J, with 15 bases between. Per the germline V gene, CDR1 is SGHRS and CDR2 is YFSETQ. CDR3 in amino acids: CASSPGRGETEAFF. The DNA of the CDR3 is TGCGCCAGCAGCCCCGGGAGGGGTGAGACTGAAGCTTTCTTT. Using reference TRBV5-1 and TRBJ1-1 for the parts outside the CDR3, the full variable domain is KAGVTQTPRYLIKTRGQQVTLSCSPISGHRSVSWYQQTPGQGLQFLFEYFSETQRNKGNFPGRFSGRQFSNSRSEMNVSTLELGDSALYLCASSPGRGETEAFFGQGTRLTVV.

This chain connects TRBV29-1 to TRBJ1-2; possibly TRBD1 for D (5 bases). Between the trimmed V and J ends, which lost 3 bases and 8 bases, there was a span of 13 bases. The germline V gene encodes CDR1 SQVTM and CDR2 ANQGSEA. The CDR3 covers 12 residues. CDR3 sequence: CSVDWGSRGYTF. Here the CDR3 DNA reads TGCAGCGTTGATTGGGGGTCTAGGGGCTACACCTTC.

The J gene is TRBJ1-4, the V gene TRBV18, with D tentatively TRBD1 (5 bases). The CDR3 covers 15 residues. Germline V CDR1 and CDR2: KGHSH, LQKENI. V was pared by 0 bases and J by 8 bases, with 13 bases between. DNA of the CDR3: TGTGCCAGCTCACCACCGGGGGGAGACTACGAAAAACTGTTTTTT. Translation: CASSPPGGDYEKLFF.

The gene calls are TRBV28 and TRBJ1-5; the D is unclear. From germline, CDR1 is MDHEN and CDR2 SYDVKM. Trimming removed 7 bases from V and 2 bases from J, with 21 bases in between. There are 17 residues in the CDR3. The CDR3 nucleotides read TGTGCCAGCACCCCCATTCTGGGGTTGAAGGGCAATCAGCCCCAGCATTTT. This encodes CASTPILGLKGNQPQHF.

The V gene is TRBV27, the J gene TRBJ1-2; D not certain. CDR1 is MNHEY, CDR2 SMNVEV, per germline (reference sequence). The CDR3 covers 14 residues. V lost 4 bases, J lost 7 bases, and 16 bases lay in between. CDR3 in DNA: TGTGCCAGCAGTTCAGACGGGAGACTTCCTGGCTACACCTTC. Its protein is CASSSDGRLPGYTF.

V and J are TRBV18 and TRBJ2-1; D might be TRBD1 (6 bases). The V gene lost 6 bases and the J gene lost 4 bases, with 13 bases spanning the gap. The CDR3 runs to 14 residues. In germline, CDR1 is KGHSH, CDR2 LQKENI. The CDR3 region is CASSGDRTYNEQFF. The CDR3 DNA reads as TGTGCCAGCTCGGGTGACAGGACTTACAATGAGCAGTTCTTC. Filled out from reference TRBV18 and TRBJ2-1, the complete variable domain reads NAGVMQNPRHLVRRRGQEARLRCSPMKGHSHVYWYRQLPEEGLKFMVYLQKENIIDESGMPKERFSAEFPKEGPSILRIQQVVRGDSAAYFCASSGDRTYNEQFFGPGTRLTVL.

This clone came up once. The chain has TRBV2 and TRBJ2-3, with D possibly being TRBD2 (5 bases). V was shortened by 6 bases and J by 4 bases, with 11 bases between the two germline ends. The germline V gene encodes CDR1 SNHLY and CDR2 FYNNEI. CDR3 size: 13 residues. The CDR3 DNA follows: TGTGCCAGCAGGGACCGGGGTGCAGATACGCAGTATTTT. It is translated as CASRDRGADTQYF.

The sample holds a few counts of this clone. The rearrangement joins TRBV5-6 to TRBJ1-6; perhaps TRBD1 as D (5 bases). In germline, CDR1 is SGHDT, CDR2 YYEEEE. Trimming took 4 bases from V and 5 from J, leaving 10 bases between them. The CDR3 is 14 residues long. CDR3 protein: CASSIGGNNSPLHF. The CDR3 DNA follows: TGTGCCAGCAGCATTGGGGGGAATAATTCACCCCTCCACTTT.

Points on this clone: This CDR3 is also generated by other DNA sequences in the sample. The rearrangement uses TRBV28 and TRBJ1-1, with D unclear. This CDR3 comprises 11 residues. From germline, CDR1 is MDHEN and CDR2 SYDVKM. V lost 8 bases to trimming and J lost 1 base, with 5 bases between them. DNA of the CDR3: TGTGCCAGCCGACGGAACACTGAAGCTTTCTTT. Its translation: CASRRNTEAFF.

The V call is TRBV18, the J call TRBJ2-5, with 7 bases aligning to TRBD1. Per germline, CDR1 KGHSH and CDR2 LQKENI. V was pared by 2 bases and J by 5 bases, with 8 bases of the junction left unmatched. The CDR3 is 15 residues long. The chain's CDR3 is CASSPSPQGHETQYF. The CDR3 DNA reads as TGTGCCAGCTCACCAAGTCCACAGGGGCATGAGACCCAGTACTTC.

The gene calls are TRBV30 and TRBJ2-7, with TRBD1 as a possible D gene (6 bases). This CDR3 has 15 amino acids. V was shortened by 1 base and J by 6 bases, with 19 bases between the two germline ends. The germline CDR1 and CDR2 sequences are GTSNPN and SVGIG (reference sequence). CDR3 DNA sequence: TGTGCCTGGAGTGCCCGGGACCGGGACAACCCCGAGCAGTACTTC. Its translation is CAWSARDRDNPEQYF.

This chain connects TRBV28 to TRBJ2-1; 11 bases line up with TRBD2. The CDR3 loop spans 12 amino acids. Germline V CDR1 and CDR2: MDHEN, SYDVKM. V shed 7 bases and J 7 bases; nucleotides not matched to a gene: 0. CDR3 sequence: CASTSGRNEQFF. The CDR3 bases are TGTGCCAGCACTAGCGGGAGGAATGAGCAGTTCTTC.

The chain couples TRBV10-2 to TRBJ1-1; no reliable D call. The CDR3 is 13 amino acids. Trimming removed 6 bases at V and 3 bases at J, with 11 bases between. Germline V gives CDR1 WSHSY, CDR2 SAAADI. CDR3: CASSYNRDTEAFF. CDR3 bases: TGCGCCAGCAGCTACAATCGGGACACTGAAGCTTTCTTT.

This clone came up a few times. The J gene is TRBJ2-4, the V gene TRBV19, with 12 bases fitting TRBD2. Losses at the gene ends were 5 bases for V and 3 bases for J; bases not matched to a gene: 14. The CDR3 sequence is 19 residues long. Germline CDR1 LNHDA, CDR2 SQIVND (reference sequence). The CDR3 DNA sequence: TGTGCCAGTAGTTCCGGACTAGCGGGGATGGGACGGTACAAAAACATTCAGTACTTC. This gives the protein CASSSGLAGMGRYKNIQYF.

This clone was detected only once. The chain employs TRBV19 and TRBJ1-4; 9 nucleotides line up with TRBD1. V gave up 3 bases and J gave up 8 bases; unmatched junction bases: 10. The CDR3 is 16 amino acids. Germline V gene data show CDR1 as LNHDA and CDR2 as SQIVND (reference sequence). CDR3 nucleotides: TGTGCCAGTAGTATGGGGCCGGGACAGGGATTGGAAAAACTGTTTTTT. This sequence encodes CASSMGPGQGLEKLFF.

The CDR3: CASSRGRGFEQYF. The CDR3 nucleotides are TGTGCCAGTAGCCGGGGAAGGGGTTTCGAGCAGTACTTC. The chain employs TRBV19 and TRBJ2-7; either TRBD1 or TRBD2 may supply D (5 bases each). CDR1 LNHDA and CDR2 SQIVND come from the germline V gene (reference sequence). The ends were cut back, 6 bases at V and 6 bases at J, with 15 bases in the middle. The CDR3 loop spans 13 amino acids.

The V gene is TRBV6-2 or TRBV6-3, the J gene TRBJ1-4; D gene unclear. The CDR3 loop spans 12 amino acids. V lost 2 bases and J lost 5, with 3 bases in between. Per the germline V gene, CDR1 is MNHEY and CDR2 is SVGEGT. CDR3 loop: CASSYRNEKLFF. The CDR3 DNA sequence: TGTGCCAGCAGTTACCGAAATGAAAAACTGTTTTTT.

This clone has a handful of counts. The rearrangement joins TRBV6-5 to TRBJ1-2; possible D gene TRBD1, 5 bases. The CDR3 runs 15 residues. The germline CDR1 and CDR2 sequences are MNHEY and SVGAGI. V dropped 0 bases and J dropped 1 base, with 9 bases sitting between them. The DNA of the CDR3 is TGTGCCAGCAGTTACTCAACGACAGTTAACTATGGCTACACCTTC. It specifies CASSYSTTVNYGYTF.

This chain uses TRBV18 with TRBJ2-5; 10 nucleotides align to TRBD2. The CDR3 loop spans 15 amino acids. The germline CDR1 and CDR2 sequences are KGHSH and LQKENI. Germline trimming cut 3 bases from V and 4 bases from J; bases unmatched to any gene: 5. The CDR3 region is CASSPRTSGPETQYF. CDR3 DNA: TGTGCCAGCTCACCGCGGACTAGCGGACCAGAGACCCAGTACTTC.

The V and J genes are TRBV30 and TRBJ1-3, with 7 positions matching TRBD1. The V gene's germline CDR1 is GTSNPN and CDR2 SVGIG (reference sequence). The junction had 6 bases not matched to a gene; V was cut back by 2 bases and J by 2 bases. This CDR3 spans 15 amino acids. The CDR3: CAWSFARGAGNTIYF. CDR3 nucleotide sequence: TGTGCCTGGAGTTTTGCCAGGGGGGCTGGAAACACCATATATTTT. Full variable domain (outside the CDR3, taken from reference TRBV30 and TRBJ1-3): SQTIHQWPATLVQPVGSPLSLECTVEGTSNPNLYWYRQAAGRGLQLLFYSVGIGQISSEVPQNLSASRPQDRQFILSSKKLLLSDSGFYLCAWSFARGAGNTIYFGEGSWLTVV.

V gene TRBV6-5 combines with J gene TRBJ2-7, with no clear D. The germline CDR1 and CDR2 sequences are MNHEY and SVGAGI. The CDR3 has 11 residues. V was trimmed by 6 bases and J by 6 bases, leaving 9 bases between them. The DNA for the CDR3 is TGTGCCAGCAGCCAGAACCGCGAGCAGTACTTC. Translated, it gives CASSQNREQYF.

This clone was picked up one time. The V and J genes are TRBV6-5 and TRBJ2-5, with 10 bases matching TRBD1. This CDR3 has 15 residues. V was pared by 6 bases and J by 9 bases, with 13 bases of the junction left unmatched. CDR1 is MNHEY and CDR2 is SVGAGI in the germline V gene. CDR3 sequence reads: CASSDWDRGRVAQYF. CDR3 in DNA: TGTGCCAGCAGCGACTGGGACAGGGGACGGGTGGCCCAGTACTTC.

The rearrangement joins TRBV7-3 to TRBJ2-1; maybe TRBD1 (6 bases). The V and J ends lost 5 bases and 6 bases respectively, with 8 bases between them. CDR3 length equals 12 residues. Germline lookup yields CDR1 SGHTA and CDR2 FQGTGA. CDR3 sequence reads: CASSAQGNEQFF. The DNA of the CDR3 is TGTGCCAGCAGCGCACAGGGCAATGAGCAGTTCTTC.

This chain joins TRBV18 and TRBJ2-2; maybe TRBD1 (6 bases). CDR1 and CDR2 (germline): KGHSH, LQKENI. Trimming cost V 5 bases and J 7 bases, with 17 bases left between them. The CDR3 runs 15 residues. The CDR3 DNA is TGTGCCAGCTCAGCGGACAGCGCCTTTGTCGGGGAGCTGTTTTTT. As protein: CASSADSAFVGELFF.